This T cell receptor beta chain emerged from a study of blood T cells in healthy people across ages (dated by TCRdb to 2014 to 2015). About the investigation overall: In model experiments, roughly one uniquely barcoded TCR beta cDNA molecule per two T cells was captured by template switching. Age-related changes in TCR beta repertoire diversity were measured in the study by deep sequencing normalized with unique cDNA molecular identifiers. Donors were grouped into four age groups: young (average 16 years), middle-aged (39), aged (about 60) and long-lived (about 89). To avoid experimental bias, donors of different ages were spread randomly across the sequencing lanes. The study analyzed two additional independent replicas of 1 million unique cDNA reads from the same blood draw for two donors, one aged 18 to 30 and one aged 80 or older. The investigation overall reported the following: Conclusive comparison of naive and antigen-experienced compartments was prevented by the profiling of bulk unsorted PBMCs. Observed TCR beta diversity correlated strongly with the percentage of naive T cells measured by flow cytometry. The CMV infection status of donors was not known, potentially confounding age-related changes in expanded clonotypes. As age increased, observed TCR beta diversity per million T cells dropped in a roughly linear way, and a significant reduction was already evident by age 40. Estimates of total diversity based on one million sequenced T cells were regarded as lower bounds and as underestimates. Compared with the aged group, the long-lived group had more naive CD4+ T cells, fewer expanded clones and increased TCR diversity, suggesting age selection.

Library preparation employed 5' RACE. Sequenced using an Illumina HiSeq 2500. A second PCR of about 6 to 12 cycles was performed with a sample-barcoded 5' primer and a J-beta primer mix. Each TCR beta cDNA molecule received a unique molecular identifier from a template-switch 5' adaptor carrying 12 random nucleotides. Each sample yielded at least 2.5 million CDR3-containing paired-end reads. First-strand cDNA was synthesized from all RNA with the Mint cDNA synthesis kit, primed by a TRBC-specific oligonucleotide. All cDNA was treated with uracil-DNA glycosylase and then went through a first 18-cycle PCR with the universal primers M1SS and BC2_uni_R. The original pipeline was this. For normalization, 1 million high-quality reads, each with a distinct molecular identifier, were randomly selected from each sample. Instead of being binned into consensus sequences, reads with shared molecular identifiers were discarded. CDR3 identification, clonotype clustering and error correction used MiTCR with a Q25 quality threshold and the strictest error-elimination algorithm. A nonparametric unseen species model using Euler transformation provided a lower-bound estimate of total TCR beta diversity. TCRdb handled the public reads itself, with Q25 trimming in fastp and clone calling in MiXCR, and kept productive beta chains. Every entry covers one CDR3 protein and lists the most common genes and DNA from its rows. Clone size and V and J calls follow TCRdb, not the original study. The sample table contains approximately 1.5 million distinct CDR3 sequences; only one count was recorded for 30% to 35% of them. The top ten clones comprise around 10% of the sample.

The CDR3 covers 16 residues, taking in both the cysteine and the phenylalanine. The CDR3 DNA has 48 bases and is translated from base 1. The junction shows trimming of 4 bases on V and 5 bases on J, and the gene matches do not reach 8 bases of it. Looking up the germline V gene yields CDR1 MNHEY and CDR2 SVGAGI. Systemically healthy Caucasian individuals from Russia, over 30 in total and aged roughly 6 to 100 years, were included as donors. Each donor gave around 9.9 milliliters of peripheral blood, collected into EDTA-treated Vacutainer tubes. Ficoll-Paque density-gradient centrifugation was used to isolate PBMCs, with at least 7 million per sample. Trizol reagent was used to extract total RNA from the PBMCs, yielding at least 5 micrograms per sample. For every donor, flow cytometry on a PBMC aliquot measured the percentage of naive CD45RAhigh/CD27high T cells. This clonotype was detected a few times. The antigen it binds to is not known. No much larger clone is present one base from it, and per-base qualities are unavailable.

The TCR originated in a woman aged 25 to 45 in good health. The chain joins TRBV6-5 to TRBJ2-1, with 10 middle bases fitting TRBD2. The specimen sequenced was blood. The CDR3 protein sequence reads: CASSSTGTSVNNEQFF. The nucleotide sequence reads as follows: TGTGCCAGCAGTTCTACCGGGACTAGCGTTAACAATGAGCAGTTCTTC.